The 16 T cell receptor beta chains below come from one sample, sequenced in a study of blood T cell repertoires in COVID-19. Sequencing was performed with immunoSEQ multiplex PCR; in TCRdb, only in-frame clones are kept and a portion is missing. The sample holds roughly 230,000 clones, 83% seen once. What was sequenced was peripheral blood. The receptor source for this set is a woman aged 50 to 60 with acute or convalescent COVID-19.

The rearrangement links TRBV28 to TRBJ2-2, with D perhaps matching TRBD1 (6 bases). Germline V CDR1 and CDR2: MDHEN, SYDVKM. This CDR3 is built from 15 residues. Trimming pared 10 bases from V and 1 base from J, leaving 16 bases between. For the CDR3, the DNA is TGTGCCATCCGACCGGGACAAAAGAACACCGGGGAGCTGTTTTTT. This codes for CAIRPGQKNTGELFF. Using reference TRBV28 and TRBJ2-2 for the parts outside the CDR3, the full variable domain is DVKVTQSSRYLVKRTGEKVFLECVQDMDHENMFWYRQDPGLGLRLIYFSYDVKMKEKGDIPEGYSVSREKKERFSLILESASTNQTSMYLCAIRPGQKNTGELFFGEGSRLTVL.

The CDR3 reads CASSLEQISYNEQFF. In nucleotides, the CDR3 is TGCGCCAGCAGCTTGGAACAGATTTCCTACAATGAGCAGTTCTTC. The chain links TRBV5-1 to TRBJ2-1; the D is unclear. V lost 0 bases to trimming and J lost 1 base, with 8 bases between them. CDR3 length equals 15 residues. Germline CDR1 is SGHRS and CDR2 is YFSETQ.

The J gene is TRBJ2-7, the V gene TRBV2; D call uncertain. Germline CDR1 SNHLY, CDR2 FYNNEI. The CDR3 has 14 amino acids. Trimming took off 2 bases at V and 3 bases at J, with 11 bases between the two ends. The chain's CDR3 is CASSETANHYEQYF. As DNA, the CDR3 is TGTGCCAGCAGTGAAACAGCCAACCACTACGAGCAGTACTTC.

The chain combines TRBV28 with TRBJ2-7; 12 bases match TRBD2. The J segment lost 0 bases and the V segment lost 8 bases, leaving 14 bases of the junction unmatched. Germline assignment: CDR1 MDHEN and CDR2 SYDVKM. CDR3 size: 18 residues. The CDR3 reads CASRAVSGLAGSSYEQYF. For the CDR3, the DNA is TGTGCCAGCCGTGCGGTCTCAGGACTAGCGGGGAGCTCCTACGAGCAGTACTTC.

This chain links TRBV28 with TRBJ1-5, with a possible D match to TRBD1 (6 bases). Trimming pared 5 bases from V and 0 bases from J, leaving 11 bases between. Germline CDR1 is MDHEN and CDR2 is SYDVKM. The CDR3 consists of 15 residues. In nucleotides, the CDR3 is TGTGCCAGCAGTAGGACAGTCTATAGCAATCAGCCCCAGCATTTT. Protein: CASSRTVYSNQPQHF.

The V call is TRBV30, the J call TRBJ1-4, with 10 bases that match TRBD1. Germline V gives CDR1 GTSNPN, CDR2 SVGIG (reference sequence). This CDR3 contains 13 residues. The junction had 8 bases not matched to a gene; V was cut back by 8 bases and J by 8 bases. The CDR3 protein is CAGGQGRGEKLFF. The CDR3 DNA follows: TGTGCCGGGGGACAGGGGCGAGGGGAAAAACTGTTTTTT. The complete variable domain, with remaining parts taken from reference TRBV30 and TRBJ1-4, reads SQTIHQWPATLVQPVGSPLSLECTVEGTSNPNLYWYRQAAGRGLQLLFYSVGIGQISSEVPQNLSASRPQDRQFILSSKKLLLSDSGFYLCAGGQGRGEKLFFGSGTQLSVL.

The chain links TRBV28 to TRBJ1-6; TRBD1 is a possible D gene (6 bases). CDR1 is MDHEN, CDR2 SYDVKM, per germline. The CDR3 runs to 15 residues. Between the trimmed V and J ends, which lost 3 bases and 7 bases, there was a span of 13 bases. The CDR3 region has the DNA TGTGCCAGCAGTTTCTACAGGGTCGCCAATTCACCCCTCCACTTT. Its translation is CASSFYRVANSPLHF.

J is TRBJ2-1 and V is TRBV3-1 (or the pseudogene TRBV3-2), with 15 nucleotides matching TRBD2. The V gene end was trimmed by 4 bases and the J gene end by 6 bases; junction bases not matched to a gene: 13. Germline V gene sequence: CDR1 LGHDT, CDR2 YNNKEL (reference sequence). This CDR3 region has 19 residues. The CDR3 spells CASSPTPGTSGRPLNEQFF. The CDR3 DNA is TGTGCCAGCAGCCCGACCCCCGGGACTAGCGGGAGGCCCCTCAATGAGCAGTTCTTC.

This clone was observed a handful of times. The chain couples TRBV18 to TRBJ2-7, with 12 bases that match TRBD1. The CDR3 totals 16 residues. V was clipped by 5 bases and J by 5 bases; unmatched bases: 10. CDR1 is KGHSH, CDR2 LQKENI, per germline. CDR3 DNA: TGTGCCAGCTCAAACCGGGACAGGGGGCAGAGGCACGAGCAGTACTTC. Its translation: CASSNRDRGQRHEQYF. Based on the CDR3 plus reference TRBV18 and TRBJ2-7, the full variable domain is NAGVMQNPRHLVRRRGQEARLRCSPMKGHSHVYWYRQLPEEGLKFMVYLQKENIIDESGMPKERFSAEFPKEGPSILRIQQVVRGDSAAYFCASSNRDRGQRHEQYFGPGTRLTVT.

This CDR3 is CASSLDRIATTGELFF. CDR3 DNA: TGTGCCAGCAGCTTGGACAGAATTGCAACCACCGGGGAGCTGTTTTTT. The genes are TRBV5-4 and TRBJ2-2; no clear D gene. Trimming left V 0 bases short and J 4 bases short, with 13 bases between. Looked up from germline, CDR1 is SGHNT and CDR2 is YYREEE (reference sequence). The CDR3 has 16 residues.

In DNA form, the CDR3 reads TGTGCCAGTAGTATACGGGGGACAGGCATCTATGGCTACACCTTC. Translation gives CASSIRGTGIYGYTF. This chain connects TRBV19 to TRBJ1-2, with 8 bases identical to TRBD1. The CDR3 length is 15 residues. V shed 2 bases and J 4 bases; nucleotides not matched to a gene: 6. The germline V gene has CDR1 LNHDA and CDR2 SQIVND (reference sequence). The full variable domain, rest sourced from reference TRBV19 and TRBJ1-2, is DGGITQSPKYLFRKEGQNVTLSCEQNLNHDAMYWYRQDPGQGLRLIYYSQIVNDFQKGDIAEGYSVSREKKESFPLTVTSAQKNPTAFYLCASSIRGTGIYGYTFGSGTRLTVV.

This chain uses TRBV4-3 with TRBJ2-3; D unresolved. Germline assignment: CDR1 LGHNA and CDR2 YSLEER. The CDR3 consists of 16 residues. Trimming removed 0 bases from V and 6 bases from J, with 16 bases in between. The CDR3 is CASSQEHSRIADTQYF. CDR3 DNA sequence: TGCGCCAGCAGCCAAGAGCACAGCAGAATCGCGGATACGCAGTATTTT.

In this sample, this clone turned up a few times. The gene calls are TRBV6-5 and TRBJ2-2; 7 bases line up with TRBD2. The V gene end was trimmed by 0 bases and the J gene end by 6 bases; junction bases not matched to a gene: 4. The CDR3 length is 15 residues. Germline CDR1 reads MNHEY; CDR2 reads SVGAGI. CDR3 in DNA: TGTGCCAGCAGTTACTCTAGCGGGCTCTCCGGGGAGCTGTTTTTT. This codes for CASSYSSGLSGELFF.

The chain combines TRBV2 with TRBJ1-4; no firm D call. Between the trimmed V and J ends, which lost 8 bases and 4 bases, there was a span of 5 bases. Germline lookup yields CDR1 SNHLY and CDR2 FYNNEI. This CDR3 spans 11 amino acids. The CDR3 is CASRYNEKLFF. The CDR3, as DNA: TGTGCCAGCCGGTATAATGAAAAACTGTTTTTT. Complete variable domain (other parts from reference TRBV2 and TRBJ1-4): EPEVTQTPSHQVTQMGQEVILRCVPISNHLYFYWYRQILGQKVEFLVSFYNNEISEKSEIFDDQFSVERPDGSNFTLKIRSTKLEDSAMYFCASRYNEKLFFGSGTQLSVL.

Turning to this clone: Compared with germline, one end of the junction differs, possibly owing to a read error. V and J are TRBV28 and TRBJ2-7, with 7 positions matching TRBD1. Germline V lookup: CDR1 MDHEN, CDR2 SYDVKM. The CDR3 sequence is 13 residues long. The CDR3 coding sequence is TGTGCCGGCAGGACAGGACAGCACTACGAGCAGTACTTC. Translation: CAGRTGQHYEQYF.

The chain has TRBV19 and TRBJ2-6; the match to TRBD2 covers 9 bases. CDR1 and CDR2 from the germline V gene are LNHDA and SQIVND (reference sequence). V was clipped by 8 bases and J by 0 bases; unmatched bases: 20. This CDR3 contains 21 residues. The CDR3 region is CASRLGGLPGLARSGANVLTF. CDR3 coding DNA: TGTGCCAGTCGCCTGGGGGGGCTCCCGGGACTAGCCCGCTCTGGGGCCAACGTCCTGACTTTC.